The clone carrying this T cell receptor beta chain was picked up a small number of times. What it binds is not known. The record originates from a study of T cell repertoires in cytomegalovirus infection. Study as a whole: Shared public TCR beta signatures pointed to both CMV infection and a matching HLA type.

Study-level results: Dominant in the ex vivo response were TCR beta clonotypes restricted by HLA-C and specific for CMV.

TCRdb re-called the reads through MiXCR, storing one row per CDR3 protein. The sample lists about 83,000 distinct CDR3 sequences, over 25% occurring once. The material sequenced was CD8+ T cells from cultured PBMCs, taken from culture after CMV antigen stimulation. The sequence came from a human donor in good health (CMV status not recorded). Some clones in this sample may be carry-over from other donors' samples.

The CDR3 DNA reads as TGTGCCAGCACTATGGGACAGGCAAATCAGCCCCAGCATTTT. The encoded protein is CASTMGQANQPQHF. The chain has TRBV2 and TRBJ1-5; 8 nucleotides line up with TRBD1. Germline trimming cut 7 bases from V and 4 bases from J; bases unmatched to any gene: 6. CDR1 SNHLY and CDR2 FYNNEI come from the germline V gene. This CDR3 region has 14 residues.